One and the same sample provided the 25 T cell receptor beta chains below, sequenced in a study of Graves' ophthalmopathy and Graves' hyperthyroidism. The TCR beta CDR3 regions underwent amplification from RNA transcripts. The first round was an RT-PCR with HTBI primers, and the second round was a multiplex PCR. TCRdb redid the calling of the multiplex PCR reads with MiXCR, one entry per CDR3 protein. The top ten hold approximately 12% of the sample, which has approximately 1.2 million distinct CDR3 sequences, less than 45% seen once. Sequenced: peripheral blood or thyroid tissue (not recorded which). These receptors were obtained from an adult man with Graves' hyperthyroidism.

There are many counts of this clonotype. The germline gene is not matched at one end of the junction; a read error may be the cause. This chain connects TRBV7-9 to TRBJ2-7, with 9 positions matching TRBD2. Germline V gene lookup returns CDR1 SEHNR and CDR2 FQNEAQ (reference sequence). The CDR3 has 15 residues. The CDR3 region is CASSLAQRGEYEQYF. The DNA of the CDR3 is TGTGCCAGCAGCCTAGCCCAGCGGGGGGAGTACGAGCAGTACTTC.

The V gene is TRBV5-1, the J gene TRBJ2-2; tentative D call: TRBD2 (6 bases). V was clipped by 7 bases and J by 4 bases, with 20 bases between them. The CDR3 contains 16 residues. CDR1 SGHRS and CDR2 YFSETQ come from the germline V gene. The DNA of the CDR3 is TGCGCCAGCTCCCTAGTTGGAGGGTCCGGCACCGGGGAGCTGTTTTTT. Amino acid sequence: CASSLVGGSGTGELFF. Filled out from reference TRBV5-1 and TRBJ2-2, the complete variable domain reads KAGVTQTPRYLIKTRGQQVTLSCSPISGHRSVSWYQQTPGQGLQFLFEYFSETQRNKGNFPGRFSGRQFSNSRSEMNVSTLELGDSALYLCASSLVGGSGTGELFFGEGSRLTVL.

In regard to this clonotype: A much larger clonotype is one base distant, so this may be a read error. The V gene is TRBV7-2, the J gene TRBJ1-6, with 7 bases that match TRBD1. Germline V CDR1 and CDR2: SGHTA, FQGNSA. CDR3 length equals 15 residues. CDR3 nucleotide sequence: TGTGCCGGCAGCTTAGAACGGGCAGGGGGTTCACCCCTCCACTTT. This encodes CAGSLERAGGSPLHF.

The table lists this clonotype with a few counts. The chain is built from TRBV4-3 and TRBJ2-5; tentative D call: TRBD1 (5 bases). The CDR3 runs 16 residues. Per germline, CDR1 LGHNA and CDR2 YSLEER. V lost 0 bases and J 4 bases, leaving 15 bases between the germline ends. The CDR3 DNA follows: TGCGCCAGCAGCCAAGATTTTCAGGGAAAGGTAGAGACCCAGTACTTC. Its protein is CASSQDFQGKVETQYF.

V is TRBV9 and J is TRBJ1-1; possible D gene TRBD1, 6 bases. Trimming shortened V by 2 bases and J by 4 bases, and 21 bases separated the two germline ends. Germline V CDR1 and CDR2: SGDLS, YYNGEE. This CDR3 is 17 amino acids long. CDR3: CASSVGTGSGGSTEAFF. CDR3 in DNA: TGTGCCAGCAGCGTTGGTACAGGGTCGGGAGGTAGCACTGAAGCTTTCTTT.

This clonotype has ten or more counts. This rearrangement joins TRBV2 to TRBJ2-5, with 10 bases matching TRBD2. This CDR3 has 16 residues. V shed 6 bases and J 4 bases; nucleotides not matched to a gene: 11. Germline V gene sequence: CDR1 SNHLY, CDR2 FYNNEI. CDR3 protein: CASSQNSGRLVETQYF. The CDR3 DNA sequence: TGTGCCAGCAGCCAAAATAGCGGGAGGTTGGTAGAGACCCAGTACTTC.

In this sample, this clonotype turned up many times. The chain uses TRBV24-1 and TRBJ2-5, with D tentatively TRBD2 (6 bases). CDR1 and CDR2 from the germline V gene are KGHDR and SFDVKD. Deletions cut 6 bases from V and 4 bases from J, with 8 bases between. The CDR3 runs 12 residues. CDR3 DNA sequence: TGTGCCACCAGTTGGGGAGGAGAGACCCAGTACTTC. It codes for CATSWGGETQYF.

This clonotype was counted a few times. The V gene is TRBV12-3 or TRBV12-4, the J gene TRBJ1-2, with a possible D match to TRBD1 (5 bases). CDR3 size: 14 residues. V was pared by 5 bases and J by 7 bases, with 17 bases between. This CDR3 is CASSRTREVGGYTF. The CDR3 nucleotides are TGTGCCAGCAGTCGGACCAGGGAAGTGGGTGGCTACACCTTC.

This clonotype was detected many times. J is TRBJ2-7 and V is TRBV7-9; D might be TRBD1 (6 bases). The V gene lost 3 bases and the J gene lost 3 bases, with 9 bases spanning the gap. This CDR3 comprises 13 residues. Germline CDR1 and CDR2: SEHNR and FQNEAQ (reference sequence). The CDR3, as DNA: TGTGCCAGCAGCTTTGGACAGTACTACGAGCAGTACTTC. It encodes CASSFGQYYEQYF.

V is TRBV25-1 and J is TRBJ1-5, with D unresolved. Germline V CDR1 and CDR2: MGHDK, SYGVNS. The length of the CDR3 is 15 residues. V shed 8 bases and J shed 0 bases, with 14 bases lying between them. The CDR3 region is CASEPQLHSNQPQHF. DNA of the CDR3: TGTGCCAGCGAGCCGCAACTTCATAGCAATCAGCCCCAGCATTTT. Combining the CDR3 with reference TRBV25-1 and TRBJ1-5 gives the whole variable domain EADIYQTPRYLVIGTGKKITLECSQTMGHDKMYWYQQDPGMELHLIHYSYGVNSTEKGDLSSESTVSRIRTEHFPLTLESARPSHTSQYLCASEPQLHSNQPQHFGDGTRLSIL.

With respect to this clonotype: A much larger clone lies one base from this, so it may be a read error. J is TRBJ1-2 and V is TRBV10-3; D is ambiguous. With 5 bases removed from V and 4 bases from J, the gap between germline ends came to 11 bases. Germline values: CDR1 ENHRY, CDR2 SYGVKD. CDR3 length equals 13 residues. This chain's CDR3 is CAISYLRTYGYTF. DNA for the CDR3: TGTGCCATCAGTTACCTACGGACCTATGGCTACACCTTC.

The chain employs TRBV2 and TRBJ1-4; 7 bases match TRBD1. J gave up 8 bases and V 7 bases, and 7 bases lay outside the gene matches. The CDR3 has 13 amino acids. CDR1 and CDR2 (germline): SNHLY, FYNNEI. The CDR3 spells CASITGVGEKLFF. The CDR3 nucleotides are TGTGCCAGCATCACAGGGGTAGGAGAAAAACTGTTTTTT.

The rearrangement links TRBV15 to TRBJ2-3; D is possibly TRBD2 (6 bases). Trimming shortened V by 2 bases and J by 0 bases, and 12 bases separated the two germline ends. The CDR3 covers 16 residues. In germline, CDR1 is LNHNV, CDR2 YYDKDF (reference sequence). CDR3 in amino acids: CATSRTPGRSTDTQYF. For the CDR3, the DNA is TGTGCCACCAGCAGAACTCCCGGGAGAAGCACAGATACGCAGTATTTT.

The count of this clonotype is one. The chain carries TRBV29-1 and TRBJ1-3; TRBD1 matches 7 bases. V lost 1 base, J lost 0 bases, and 12 bases stayed unmatched. Germline V gene lookup returns CDR1 SQVTM and CDR2 ANQGSEA. This CDR3 comprises 18 residues. The CDR3 region has the DNA TGCAGCGTTGAAGTGGTAAAGGGGGCAACGAGCTCTGGAAACACCATATATTTT. Protein: CSVEVVKGATSSGNTIYF.

The V gene is TRBV6-6, the J gene TRBJ2-5; D remains ambiguous. The germline V gene encodes CDR1 MNHNY and CDR2 SVGAGI (reference sequence). This CDR3 spans 17 amino acids. Trimming shortened V by 0 bases and J by 4 bases, and 18 bases separated the two germline ends. The CDR3 bases are TGTGCCAGCAGTTACTCTGTGCTGGGGTGGAATCCAGAGACCCAGTACTTC. Amino acids: CASSYSVLGWNPETQYF.

This clonotype was seen once. A read error may be the cause here, since a much bigger clone is one base away. This chain uses TRBV20-1 with TRBJ2-5, with TRBD2 matching over 8 bases. The germline V gene encodes CDR1 DFQATT and CDR2 SNEGSKA (reference sequence). The length of the CDR3 is 14 residues. J lost 1 base, V lost 5 bases, and 6 bases had no gene match. The CDR3 DNA reads as TGCAGTGCTGCGGAAACTAGCGGCCAAGAGACCCAGTACTTC. Translated, it gives CSAAETSGQETQYF.

The chain carries TRBV9 and TRBJ1-1, with 7 bases aligning to TRBD1. Germline V CDR1 and CDR2: SGDLS, YYNGEE. The CDR3 spans 15 residues. With 3 bases clipped from V and 0 bases from J, the junction kept 5 bases outside the gene matches. The CDR3 loop is CASSAGGDMNTEAFF. CDR3 in DNA: TGTGCCAGCAGCGCAGGGGGGGACATGAACACTGAAGCTTTCTTT.

The sample holds a few counts of this clonotype. The V gene is TRBV6-5, the J gene TRBJ1-5; D is unresolved. V was trimmed by 5 bases and J by 2 bases, leaving 13 bases between them. This CDR3 region has 15 residues. The germline V gene has CDR1 MNHEY and CDR2 SVGAGI. The CDR3 is CASSLTSSGNQPQHF. The CDR3 region has the DNA TGTGCCAGCAGTCTGACATCATCGGGCAATCAGCCCCAGCATTTT.

This clonotype was seen at least ten times. The chain combines TRBV29-1 with TRBJ1-2, with a tentative D call TRBD1 (6 bases). Trimming shortened V by 7 bases and J by 6 bases, and 12 bases separated the two germline ends. CDR1 and CDR2 (germline): SQVTM, ANQGSEA. There are 11 residues in the CDR3. The DNA of the CDR3 is TGCAGCGGGGTGGGGGCCCATGGCTACACCTTC. Residues: CSGVGAHGYTF.

There are a few counts of this clonotype. V and J are TRBV12-3 or TRBV12-4 and TRBJ1-5; the D gene is possibly TRBD1 (5 bases). V was cut by 5 bases and J by 0 bases, with 17 bases left in between. The CDR3 is 17 amino acids. CDR3 amino acids: CASSLDLGGSSNQPQHF. CDR3 nucleotides: TGTGCCAGCAGTCTTGACCTCGGGGGAAGTAGCAATCAGCCCCAGCATTTT.

This clonotype has more than one count but fewer than ten. The chain couples TRBV5-6 to TRBJ2-7; the D gene is possibly TRBD2 (6 bases). V was cut by 0 bases and J by 10 bases, with 11 bases left in between. CDR3 size: 12 residues. Germline V gene lookup returns CDR1 SGHDT and CDR2 YYEEEE. CDR3 loop: CASSLGRRVQYF. CDR3 DNA: TGTGCCAGCAGCTTGGGTAGGAGGGTTCAGTACTTC.

This clonotype was recorded at least ten times. The genes are TRBV2 and TRBJ1-1, with TRBD1 identical over 7 bases. There are 13 residues in the CDR3. The V segment lost 2 bases and the J segment 4 bases; nucleotides outside the gene matches: 1. Germline-derived CDR1 and CDR2 are SNHLY and FYNNEI. The CDR3 nucleotides are TGTGCCAGCAGTGAACAGGGGGGCACTGAAGCTTTCTTT. Translated, it gives CASSEQGGTEAFF.

Many counts were recorded for this clonotype. The chain couples TRBV6-6 to TRBJ2-5, with 8 bases fitting TRBD1. The CDR3 has 15 residues. Germline V CDR1 and CDR2: MNHNY, SVGAGI (reference sequence). Trimming at V came to 6 bases and at J to 1 base, leaving 7 bases not matched to a gene. The CDR3 protein is CASRTGQGIQETQYF. The CDR3 DNA reads as TGTGCCAGCAGGACCGGACAGGGCATCCAAGAGACCCAGTACTTC.

The chain is built from TRBV10-2 and TRBJ2-5; 12 bases line up with TRBD2. The J call may be in error: the DNA end matches TRBJ2-7 better. The CDR3 is 14 amino acids. CDR1 WSHSY and CDR2 SAAADI come from the germline V gene. The CDR3 coding sequence is TGCAGCGTGGGGACTAGCGGGCAGGACTACGAGCAGTACTTC. Translated: CSVGTSGQDYEQYF.

This clonotype turned up a few times. CDR3 region: CATSREAGEGEKLFF. The DNA for the CDR3 is TGTGCCACCAGCAGGGAAGCCGGGGAAGGCGAAAAACTGTTTTTT. The chain is built from TRBV15 and TRBJ1-4; no definite D call. The CDR3 has 15 residues. Germline CDR1 and CDR2: LNHNV and YYDKDF (reference sequence). V was pared by 3 bases and J by 8 bases, with 16 bases between.